Listed here are 19 T cell receptor beta chains from one sample, sequenced in a study of T cells after yellow fever vaccination. TCRdb recomputed calls from the 5' RACE reads with MiXCR, one row per CDR3 protein. The sample shows about 74,000 distinct CDR3 sequences, approximately 7.7% of them seen only once. Specimen: CD8+ T cells sorted from PBMCs, collected 5 days after the first yellow fever vaccination. All receptors come from a man between 18 and 35 years old who received the YFV17D yellow fever vaccine.

This clonotype was seen repeatedly, ten times or more. The V gene is TRBV4-1, the J gene TRBJ2-1; 13 bases align to TRBD2. The CDR3 spans 16 residues. CDR1 MGHRA and CDR2 YSYEKL come from the germline V gene. Trimming at V came to 4 bases and at J to 8 bases, leaving 8 bases not matched to a gene. The CDR3 DNA reads as TGCGCCAGCAGCCCTGACACTAGCGGGGGGGGGTATGAGCAGTTCTTC. It codes for CASSPDTSGGGYEQFF.

This clonotype showed up just a few times. This chain connects TRBV6-2 or TRBV6-3 to TRBJ1-5; D gene uncertain. The CDR3 covers 13 residues. The germline V gene encodes CDR1 MNHEY and CDR2 SVGEGT. Deletions cut 6 bases from V and 0 bases from J, with 6 bases between. The CDR3 DNA sequence: TGTGCCAGCAGCCGGGTTAGCAATCAGCCCCAGCATTTT. This translates into CASSRVSNQPQHF.

This clonotype was observed a few times. The rearrangement joins TRBV5-1 to TRBJ1-1, with 9 positions matching TRBD1. V trimming: 3 bases; J trimming: 4 bases; junction bases outside the gene matches: 4. There are 14 residues in the CDR3. Germline CDR1 and CDR2: SGHRS and YFSETQ. The CDR3 region has the DNA TGCGCCAGCAGCTCGGGACAGGGTAGCACTGAAGCTTTCTTT. Protein sequence: CASSSGQGSTEAFF. The entire variable domain, with the rest obtained from reference TRBV5-1 and TRBJ1-1, is as follows: KAGVTQTPRYLIKTRGQQVTLSCSPISGHRSVSWYQQTPGQGLQFLFEYFSETQRNKGNFPGRFSGRQFSNSRSEMNVSTLELGDSALYLCASSSGQGSTEAFFGQGTRLTVV.

In its sample, this clonotype was seen a few times. The rearrangement links TRBV6-2 or TRBV6-3 to TRBJ1-1; D is uncertain. The CDR3 covers 11 residues. Germline V CDR1 and CDR2: MNHEY, SVGEGT. The ends were cut back, 7 bases at V and 3 bases at J, with 6 bases in the middle. CDR3 protein: CASTSYTEAFF. The CDR3 nucleotides are TGTGCCAGCACCTCTTACACTGAAGCTTTCTTT.

The rearrangement joins TRBV6-6 to TRBJ1-1; no clear D. V lost 0 bases to trimming and J lost 6 bases, with 8 bases between them. The length of the CDR3 is 13 residues. The germline V gene has CDR1 MNHNY and CDR2 SVGAGI (reference sequence). CDR3 nucleotides: TGTGCCAGCAGTTACTCGACGTTCGCTGAAGCTTTCTTT. It yields the protein CASSYSTFAEAFF.

This clonotype occurred a few times. The V gene is TRBV4-3, the J gene TRBJ2-2; D remains ambiguous. The CDR3 contains 15 residues. In germline, CDR1 is LGHNA, CDR2 YSLEER. Between the trimmed V and J ends, which lost 1 base and 1 base, there was a span of 7 bases. The CDR3 sequence is CASSQVSVNTGELFF. The CDR3 region has the DNA TGCGCCAGCAGCCAAGTCAGCGTGAACACCGGGGAGCTGTTTTTT.

This clonotype has a handful of counts. V and J are TRBV6-2 or TRBV6-3 and TRBJ2-7; no firm D call. The germline CDR1 and CDR2 sequences are MNHEY and SVGEGT. The CDR3 has 16 residues. The V and J ends lost 0 bases and 5 bases respectively, with 17 bases between them. In nucleotides, the CDR3 is TGTGCCAGCAGTTACTCGAAAATCCGGTCGGTCCACGAGCAGTACGTC. This translates into CASSYSKIRSVHEQYV.

This sequence joins TRBV7-9 and TRBJ2-3, with D unclear. V dropped 5 bases and J dropped 0 bases, with 12 bases sitting between them. In germline, CDR1 is SEHNR, CDR2 FQNEAQ (reference sequence). The CDR3 has 15 amino acids. The CDR3 DNA reads TGTGCCAGCAGCACCCGGACGGAAAGCACAGATACGCAGTATTTT. It specifies CASSTRTESTDTQYF.

Only a few counts were recorded for this clonotype. This chain joins TRBV7-6 and TRBJ2-7; D gene ambiguous. The CDR3 has 13 amino acids. Germline V gene data show CDR1 as SGHVS and CDR2 as FNYEAQ. V was pared by 5 bases and J by 2 bases, with 10 bases between. CDR3 DNA sequence: TGTGCCAGCAGCGCAACCGGCCCCTACGAGCAGTACTTC. This translates into CASSATGPYEQYF.

This clonotype was seen ten or more times. The V call is TRBV15, the J call TRBJ2-2; D is uncertain. Germline CDR1 is LNHNV and CDR2 is YYDKDF (reference sequence). The CDR3 runs to 18 residues. V was trimmed by 5 bases and J by 5 bases, leaving 24 bases between them. The CDR3 DNA is TGTGCCACCAGCCGGTTAGAATTATGGGTGCGTCGGACCGGGGAGCTGTTTTTT. This sequence encodes CATSRLELWVRRTGELFF. The full variable domain, rest sourced from reference TRBV15 and TRBJ2-2, is DAMVIQNPRYQVTQFGKPVTLSCSQTLNHNVMYWYQQKSSQAPKLLFHYYDKDFNNEADTPDNFQSRRPNTSFCFLDIRSPGLGDTAMYLCATSRLELWVRRTGELFFGEGSRLTVL.

The table lists this clonotype with a few counts. This rearrangement joins TRBV11-2 to TRBJ2-1, with TRBD2 matching over 7 bases. V dropped 3 bases and J dropped 9; count of bases not matched to a gene: 8. The V gene's germline CDR1 is SGHAT and CDR2 FQNNGV. The CDR3 runs 14 residues. CDR3 residues: CASSFGSGAGEQFF. Here the CDR3 DNA reads TGTGCCAGCAGCTTCGGGAGCGGGGCGGGTGAGCAGTTCTTC. Looking up the rest from reference TRBV11-2 and TRBJ2-1 gives the full variable domain: EAGVAQSPRYKIIEKRQSVAFWCNPISGHATLYWYQQILGQGPKLLIQFQNNGVVDDSQLPKDRFSAERLKGVDSTLKIQPAKLEDSAVYLCASSFGSGAGEQFFGPGTRLTVL.

This clonotype was recorded many times. This sequence joins TRBV4-1 and TRBJ2-7, with a tentative D call TRBD1 (6 bases). V was shortened by 3 bases and J by 0 bases, with 9 bases between the two germline ends. CDR1 is MGHRA, CDR2 YSYEKL, per germline. CDR3 length: 14 residues. The CDR3 coding sequence is TGCGCCAGCAGCCAGACGGACAGCTCCTACGAGCAGTACGTC. This codes for CASSQTDSSYEQYV.

The rearrangement links TRBV12-3 or TRBV12-4 to TRBJ2-3, with 7 bases matching TRBD2. The length of the CDR3 is 15 residues. Trimming cost V 3 bases and J 2 bases; bases outside gene matches: 5. CDR3 DNA: TGTGCCAGCAGTTTGGGGGGGGGGGTCACAGATACGCAGTATTTT. It translates to CASSLGGGVTDTQYF.

This chain uses TRBV6-2 or TRBV6-3 with TRBJ2-5; tentative D call: TRBD2 (7 bases). The CDR3 has 16 residues. Germline lookup yields CDR1 MNHEY and CDR2 SVGEGT. Deletions cut 4 bases from V and 5 bases from J, with 20 bases between. CDR3 in DNA: TGTGCCAGCAGTTTTGATGAGGCGGGGGCCCTGGAGACCCAGTACTTC. Amino acids: CASSFDEAGALETQYF.

This clonotype appeared many times. V usage is TRBV20-1 and J usage is TRBJ2-7, with a tentative D call TRBD2 (6 bases). Germline assignment: CDR1 DFQATT and CDR2 SNEGSKA (reference sequence). The ends were cut back, 3 bases at V and 0 bases at J, with 6 bases in the middle. The CDR3 is made up of 12 amino acids. Here the CDR3 reads CSARGGSYEQYF. Here the CDR3 DNA reads TGCAGTGCTAGGGGAGGCTCCTACGAGCAGTACTTC.

Only a few counts were recorded for this clonotype. The chain carries TRBV7-8 and TRBJ2-4, with 15 positions matching TRBD2. The CDR3 covers 17 residues. The V gene end was trimmed by 1 base and the J gene end by 6 bases; junction bases not matched to a gene: 4. CDR1 and CDR2 (germline): SGHVS, FQNEAQ. The CDR3 bases are TGTGCCAGCAGCTTAGAAGGGACTAGCGGGGGGAGAAACATTCAGTACTTC. This gives the protein CASSLEGTSGGRNIQYF.

This clonotype showed up just a few times. The CDR3 spells CASSSLGQTYEQYF. The CDR3 bases are TGCGCCAGCAGCTCCCTGGGACAGACCTACGAGCAGTACTTC. The chain couples TRBV5-1 to TRBJ2-7, with TRBD1 identical over 7 bases. In germline, CDR1 is SGHRS, CDR2 YFSETQ. The V and J ends lost 3 bases and 2 bases, in that order; junction bases with no gene match: 5. CDR3 length equals 14 residues. Full variable domain (missing parts from reference TRBV5-1 and TRBJ2-7): KAGVTQTPRYLIKTRGQQVTLSCSPISGHRSVSWYQQTPGQGLQFLFEYFSETQRNKGNFPGRFSGRQFSNSRSEMNVSTLELGDSALYLCASSSLGQTYEQYFGPGTRLTVT.

This clonotype has just a few counts. V usage is TRBV5-1 and J usage is TRBJ2-1; 9 nucleotides line up with TRBD1. The CDR3 totals 15 residues. Unmatched junction bases numbered 11, after V lost 4 bases and J lost 9 bases. Germline CDR1 and CDR2: SGHRS and YFSETQ. The CDR3 protein is CASSLGGTGSLEQFF. The CDR3 DNA reads TGCGCCAGCAGCCTGGGGGGGACAGGGTCCCTTGAGCAGTTCTTC. Filled out from reference TRBV5-1 and TRBJ2-1, the complete variable domain reads KAGVTQTPRYLIKTRGQQVTLSCSPISGHRSVSWYQQTPGQGLQFLFEYFSETQRNKGNFPGRFSGRQFSNSRSEMNVSTLELGDSALYLCASSLGGTGSLEQFFGPGTRLTVL.

This clonotype appeared a few times. The chain employs TRBV5-6 and TRBJ2-7, with 9 bases aligning to TRBD2. The germline CDR1 and CDR2 sequences are SGHDT and YYEEEE. Trimming removed 1 base from V and 6 bases from J; junction bases left unmatched: 11. The CDR3 is made up of 16 amino acids. The CDR3 DNA follows: TGTGCCAGCAGCTTGCCGCTAGCGGGACCCTCCAGCGAGCAGTACTTC. It specifies CASSLPLAGPSSEQYF.